Presented here are 23 T cell receptor beta chains from one specimen sequenced in a study of molecular identifiers for immune sequencing clone quantification. TCRdb itself ran the PCR reads through MiXCR, one entry per CDR3 protein. The top ten hold about 0.71% of the sample, which has roughly 320,000 distinct CDR3 sequences, roughly 24% seen once. The specimen sequenced was naive CD8+ T cells from blood, with Jurkat cell RNA spiked in. Subset indicated: FACS-sorted CD8+CD4-CCR7+CD45RA+ naive T cells. Every receptor here comes from a human donor in good health. Some libraries in this study had Jurkat cell RNA spiked in.

The chain recombines TRBV12-3 or TRBV12-4 with TRBJ1-4; weak D call: TRBD1 (5 bases). The CDR3 has 15 amino acids. Trimming removed 7 bases at V and 3 bases at J, with 15 bases between. The CDR3 loop is CASTGRWEPNEKLFF. For the CDR3, the DNA is TGTGCCAGCACGGGACGGTGGGAGCCTAATGAAAAACTGTTTTTT.

This clonotype was detected a few times. The chain recombines TRBV16 with TRBJ2-7, with a weak D call TRBD2 (6 bases). CDR3 length: 15 amino acids. The germline V gene encodes CDR1 KGHSY and CDR2 FQNENV. V shed 4 bases and J shed 1 base, with 14 bases lying between them. The CDR3 DNA reads TGTGCCAGCAGCCTACATGGGCGGGGTTCCTACGAGCAGTACTTC. The encoded protein is CASSLHGRGSYEQYF.

In regard to this clonotype: A clone one base away is much larger, so this may be a read error. Since no conserved phenylalanine or tryptophan closes the CDR3, a read error is the likely cause. V is TRBV4-3 and J is TRBJ1-1; D remains unclear. Deletions cut 2 bases from V and 3 bases from J, with 10 bases between. The CDR3 spans 14 residues. Looked up from germline, CDR1 is LGHNA and CDR2 is YSLEER. The CDR3 DNA follows: TGCGCCAGCAGCCAATTTGACGGAGACACTGAAGCTTTCTGT. Protein product: CASSQFDGDTEAFC.

The chain employs TRBV27 and TRBJ2-7; D could derive from TRBD1 or TRBD2 (5 bases each). The CDR3 is 15 amino acids. Germline V CDR1 and CDR2: MNHEY, SMNVEV (reference sequence). The V gene lost 5 bases and the J gene lost 3 bases, with 17 bases spanning the gap. CDR3 sequence (DNA): TGTGCCAGCAGTACCCGGGACCCGGTGGTCTACGAGCAGTACTTC. This translates into CASSTRDPVVYEQYF.

The table lists this clonotype with a few counts. V and J are TRBV20-1 and TRBJ2-7, with D maybe TRBD2 (6 bases). CDR3 length: 18 residues. Germline V gene lookup returns CDR1 DFQATT and CDR2 SNEGSKA (reference sequence). Deletions cut 0 bases from V and 0 bases from J, with 21 bases between. The DNA for the CDR3 is TGCAGTGCTAGAGAGAGTGTTGGGGAGGCAGGGAGCTCCTACGAGCAGTACTTC. Its translation is CSARESVGEAGSSYEQYF.

In regard to this clonotype: With a much larger clone just one base away, this may be a read error. The chain carries TRBV19 and TRBJ1-5; maybe TRBD1 (5 bases). V lost 1 base and J lost 7, with 17 bases in between. CDR1 is LNHDA, CDR2 SQIVND, per germline (reference sequence). The CDR3 is 16 residues long. CDR3 nucleotides: TGTGCCAGTAGTATAGTTACAAGGGGTGTGGGACAGCCCCAGCATTTT. Translation: CASSIVTRGVGQPQHF.

This clonotype was observed a handful of times. The chain uses TRBV4-3 and TRBJ2-3; no firm D call. The CDR3 sequence is 13 residues long. V was pared by 1 base and J by 5 bases, with 7 bases between. The V gene's germline CDR1 is LGHNA and CDR2 YSLEER. CDR3 loop: CASSQGVQDTQYF. Written as DNA, the CDR3 is TGCGCCAGCAGCCAAGGGGTGCAAGATACGCAGTATTTT.

There are a few counts of this clonotype. The chain carries TRBV29-1 and TRBJ2-7, with 7 bases aligning to TRBD1. Trimming took 8 bases from V and 3 from J; bases not matched to a gene: 13. The CDR3 is 14 residues long. Germline CDR1 is SQVTM and CDR2 is ANQGSEA. The CDR3 protein is CSFTKGGRSYEQYF. Here the CDR3 DNA reads TGCAGCTTTACCAAAGGGGGCCGGAGCTACGAGCAGTACTTC.

In this sample, this clonotype turned up many times. The chain couples TRBV28 to TRBJ2-7, with D perhaps matching TRBD2 (6 bases). V gave up 6 bases and J gave up 2 bases, with 23 bases separating them. Germline V CDR1 and CDR2: MDHEN, SYDVKM. The length of the CDR3 is 17 residues. This CDR3 reads CASSYPEEGLIPYEQYF. DNA of the CDR3: TGTGCCAGCAGCTATCCGGAGGAGGGGTTAATCCCCTACGAGCAGTACTTC.

The rearrangement joins TRBV6-1 to TRBJ1-1, with D tentatively TRBD1 (6 bases). Germline lookup yields CDR1 MNHNS and CDR2 SASEGT. The CDR3 totals 16 residues. Trimming pared 10 bases from V and 0 bases from J, leaving 21 bases between. CDR3 in DNA: TGTGCCATCAAGGGGGAAATTGGAATCTTGAACACTGAAGCTTTCTTT. It translates to CAIKGEIGILNTEAFF.

CDR3 residues: CATTGDILDHEQYF. The CDR3 bases are TGTGCCACCACCGGGGACATACTAGACCACGAGCAGTACTTC. The chain combines TRBV19 with TRBJ2-7, with a possible D match to TRBD1 (6 bases). The V gene lost 10 bases and the J gene lost 5 bases, with 21 bases spanning the gap. Germline values: CDR1 LNHDA, CDR2 SQIVND (reference sequence). This CDR3 contains 14 residues. Supplemented by reference TRBV19 and TRBJ2-7, the full variable domain reads DGGITQSPKYLFRKEGQNVTLSCEQNLNHDAMYWYRQDPGQGLRLIYYSQIVNDFQKGDIAEGYSVSREKKESFPLTVTSAQKNPTAFYLCATTGDILDHEQYFGPGTRLTVT.

V is TRBV6-5 and J is TRBJ1-1; TRBD1 matches 12 bases. CDR1 is MNHEY and CDR2 is SVGAGI in the germline V gene. This CDR3 region has 17 residues. Unmatched junction bases numbered 8, after V lost 5 bases and J lost 1 base. This chain's CDR3 is CASSTGQGALSNTEAFF. In nucleotides, the CDR3 is TGTGCCAGCAGTACGGGACAGGGGGCTCTGTCGAACACTGAAGCTTTCTTT.

This clonotype has more than one count but fewer than ten. The chain couples TRBV12-3 or TRBV12-4 to TRBJ2-5, with a possible D match to TRBD1 (7 bases). V was pared by 3 bases and J by 5 bases, with 16 bases between. The CDR3 is 15 amino acids. The chain's CDR3 is CASSFGTRGVETQYF. CDR3 nucleotide sequence: TGTGCCAGCAGTTTTGGCACCAGGGGGGTTGAGACCCAGTACTTC.

About this clonotype itself: A much larger clone is a single base away; this may be a read error. For the CDR3, the DNA is TGCAGTGCTAGGGACAGGGCGGTGAACGCTGAAGCTTTCTTT. Its protein product is CSARDRAVNAEAFF. This rearrangement joins TRBV20-1 to TRBJ1-1, with TRBD1 identical over 8 bases. Per germline, CDR1 DFQATT and CDR2 SNEGSKA (reference sequence). This CDR3 has 14 amino acids.

The chain recombines TRBV20-1 with TRBJ2-3; TRBD1 aligns across 9 bases. Germline V CDR1 and CDR2: DFQATT, SNEGSKA (reference sequence). The CDR3 spans 16 residues. Losses at the gene ends were 2 bases for V and 1 base for J; bases not matched to a gene: 7. The DNA for the CDR3 is TGCAGTGCTAGACCGGGACAGGGTTTGGGCACAGATACGCAGTATTTT. Residues: CSARPGQGLGTDTQYF.

For this clonotype: No conserved phenylalanine or tryptophan is present at the end of the CDR3, so a read error is the likely explanation. The rearrangement uses TRBV7-9 and TRBJ2-3, with TRBD2 matching 7 bases. The CDR3 runs to 20 residues. Germline V gives CDR1 SEHNR, CDR2 FQNEAQ (reference sequence). V dropped 5 bases and J dropped 5; count of bases not matched to a gene: 25. CDR3 sequence (DNA): TGTGCCAGCAGCCATCTACTACCCCCTTCCGACTCGAGCGGGAAAGATACGCAGTATCTT. This gives the protein CASSHLLPPSDSSGKDTQYL.

The CDR3 region has the DNA TGTGCCTGGAGTGAGATACACGATGAGCAGTTCTTC. This gives the protein CAWSEIHDEQFF. This sequence joins TRBV30 and TRBJ2-1, with D uncertain. Per germline, CDR1 GTSNPN and CDR2 SVGIG (reference sequence). Trimming stripped 1 base from V and 8 bases from J, with 9 bases between. The CDR3 runs 12 residues.

This clonotype has only a few counts. This chain links TRBV6-5 with TRBJ1-5; the D gene is possibly TRBD1 (6 bases). The CDR3 has 17 residues. V gave up 2 bases and J gave up 0 bases, with 14 bases separating them. Germline V gene sequence: CDR1 MNHEY, CDR2 SVGAGI. The CDR3 here is CASSYRGQSYSNQPQHF. The CDR3 coding sequence is TGTGCCAGCAGTTACCGTGGACAGTCTTATAGCAATCAGCCCCAGCATTTT.

V usage is TRBV6-5 and J usage is TRBJ2-1; D uncertain. The CDR3 is made up of 14 amino acids. V lost 4 bases to trimming and J lost 7 bases, with 14 bases between them. Germline assignment: CDR1 MNHEY and CDR2 SVGAGI. The CDR3 nucleotides are TGTGCCAGCAGTTCCGAGATGCGTTGGAATGAGCAGTTCTTC. This sequence encodes CASSSEMRWNEQFF.

This clonotype has only a few counts. This chain links TRBV2 with TRBJ2-7, with D perhaps TRBD1 (6 bases). V was cut by 6 bases and J by 0 bases, with 15 bases left in between. Germline-derived CDR1 and CDR2 are SNHLY and FYNNEI. There are 15 residues in the CDR3. CDR3 bases: TGTGCCAGCAGCGAAAACAGGGTTCCCTCCTACGAGCAGTACTTC. This translates into CASSENRVPSYEQYF.

Concerning this clonotype itself: As the CDR3 is not closed by the conserved phenylalanine or tryptophan, this likely results from a read error. V is TRBV2 and J is TRBJ2-1; D tentatively reads TRBD1 or TRBD2 (6 bases each). The CDR3 spans 14 residues. Between the trimmed V and J ends, which lost 7 bases and 4 bases, there was a span of 14 bases. Germline values: CDR1 SNHLY, CDR2 FYNNEI. CDR3 protein: CASIEGGGYNEQFL. For the CDR3, the DNA is TGTGCCAGCATCGAGGGGGGTGGATACAATGAGCAGTTCCTC.

This clonotype was seen many times. The V and J genes are TRBV6-2 or TRBV6-3 and TRBJ2-6, with TRBD2 as a possible D gene (6 bases). The CDR3 runs to 17 residues. Deletions cut 0 bases from V and 2 bases from J, with 11 bases between. CDR1 is MNHEY and CDR2 is SVGEGT in the germline V gene. The CDR3 DNA is TGTGCCAGCAGTTACTCGAGTACGGGGGCTGGGGCCAACGTCCTGACTTTC. This translates into CASSYSSTGAGANVLTF.

Remarks on this clonotype: A read error may account for a junction end that differs from germline. The chain joins TRBV5-1 to TRBJ2-7; the D is unclear. Germline V lookup: CDR1 SGHRS, CDR2 YFSETQ. The CDR3 is 12 residues long. The CDR3 protein is CASSLDSYERYF. In DNA, the CDR3 is TGCGCCAGCAGCTTGGATAGCTACGAGCGGTACTTC.